This T cell receptor beta chain came from a study of T cell changes during pregnancy in multiple sclerosis. Generated by immunoSEQ multiplex PCR, the TCRdb table keeps only in-frame clones and is missing some. The table records fewer than 35,000 clones, over 85% of them present only once. The CDR3 sequence is 13 residues long. V shed 4 bases and J 7 bases; nucleotides not matched to a gene: 6. Per the germline V gene, CDR1 is SGHVS and CDR2 is FQNEAQ. Sequenced material: CD4+ T cells from peripheral blood mononuclear cells, taken in the second trimester of pregnancy. The gene calls are TRBV7-8 and TRBJ1-2; 7 bases align to TRBD1. This clonotype originated in a female donor in good health, enrolled as a control in a pregnancy study. CDR3 bases: TGTGCCAGCAGCTCCGACAGGGTGGCTGGCTACACCTTC. Its translation is CASSSDRVAGYTF.